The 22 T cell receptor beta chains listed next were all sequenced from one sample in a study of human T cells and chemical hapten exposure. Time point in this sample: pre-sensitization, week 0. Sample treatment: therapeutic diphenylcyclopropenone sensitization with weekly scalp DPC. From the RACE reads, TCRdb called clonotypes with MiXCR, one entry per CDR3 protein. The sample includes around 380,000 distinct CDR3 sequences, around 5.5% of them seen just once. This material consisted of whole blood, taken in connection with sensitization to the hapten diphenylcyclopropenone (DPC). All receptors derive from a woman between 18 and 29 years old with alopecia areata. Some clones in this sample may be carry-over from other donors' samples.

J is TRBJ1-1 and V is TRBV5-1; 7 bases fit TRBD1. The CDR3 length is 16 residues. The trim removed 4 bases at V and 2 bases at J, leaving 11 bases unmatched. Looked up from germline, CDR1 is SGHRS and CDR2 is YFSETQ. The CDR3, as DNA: TGCGCCAGCAGCCAAAGACCCCGACAGGGAAACACTGAAGCTTTCTTT. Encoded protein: CASSQRPRQGNTEAFF.

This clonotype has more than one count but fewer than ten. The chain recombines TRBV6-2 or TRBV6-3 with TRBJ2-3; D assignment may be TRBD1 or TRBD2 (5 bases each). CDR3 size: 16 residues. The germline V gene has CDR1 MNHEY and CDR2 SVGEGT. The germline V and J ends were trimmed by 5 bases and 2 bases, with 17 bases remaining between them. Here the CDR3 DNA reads TGTGCCAGCAGTCAAATAGACGGGGCGTTCACAGATACGCAGTATTTT. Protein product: CASSQIDGAFTDTQYF.

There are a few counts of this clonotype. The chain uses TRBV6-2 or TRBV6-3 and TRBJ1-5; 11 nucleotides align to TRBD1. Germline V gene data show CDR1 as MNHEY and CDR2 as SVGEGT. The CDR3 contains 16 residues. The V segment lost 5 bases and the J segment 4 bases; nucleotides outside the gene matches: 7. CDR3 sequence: CASSPRRDRGNQPQHF. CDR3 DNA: TGTGCCAGCAGTCCCCGACGGGACAGGGGGAATCAGCCCCAGCATTTT.

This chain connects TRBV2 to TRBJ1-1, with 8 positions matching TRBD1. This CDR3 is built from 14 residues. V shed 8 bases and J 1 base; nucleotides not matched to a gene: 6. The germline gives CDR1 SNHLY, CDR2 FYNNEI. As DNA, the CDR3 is TGTGCCAGCGGGAGGACAGGGAGGAACACTGAAGCTTTCTTT. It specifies CASGRTGRNTEAFF.

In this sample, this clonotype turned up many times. The CDR3 loop reads CATSRDLAGGPPDTQYF. The CDR3 DNA reads TGTGCCACCAGCAGAGATCTAGCGGGGGGGCCGCCAGATACGCAGTATTTT. The chain links TRBV15 to TRBJ2-3; the match to TRBD2 covers 12 bases. The germline V gene encodes CDR1 LNHNV and CDR2 YYDKDF (reference sequence). This CDR3 contains 17 residues. V shed 0 bases and J 4 bases; nucleotides not matched to a gene: 5. Complete variable domain (other parts from reference TRBV15 and TRBJ2-3): DAMVIQNPRYQVTQFGKPVTLSCSQTLNHNVMYWYQQKSSQAPKLLFHYYDKDFNNEADTPDNFQSRRPNTSFCFLDIRSPGLGDTAMYLCATSRDLAGGPPDTQYFGPGTRLTVL.

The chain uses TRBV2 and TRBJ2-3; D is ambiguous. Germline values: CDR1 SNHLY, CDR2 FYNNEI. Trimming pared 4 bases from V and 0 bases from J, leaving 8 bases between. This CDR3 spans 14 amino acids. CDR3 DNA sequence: TGTGCCAGCAGTGTCATGGGAAGCACAGATACGCAGTATTTT. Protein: CASSVMGSTDTQYF.

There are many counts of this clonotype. This CDR3 is CSVPEQGSDTQYF. In nucleotides, the CDR3 is TGCAGCGTGCCTGAACAGGGATCAGATACGCAGTATTTT. The V gene is TRBV29-1, the J gene TRBJ2-3, with a weak D call TRBD1 (6 bases). V was cut by 6 bases and J by 4 bases, with 14 bases left in between. Per the germline V gene, CDR1 is SQVTM and CDR2 is ANQGSEA. There are 13 residues in the CDR3.

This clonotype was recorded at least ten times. CDR3 loop: CASSRGLAGDTDTQYF. Written as DNA, the CDR3 is TGTGCCAGCAGCCGGGGACTAGCGGGGGACACAGATACGCAGTATTTT. The rearrangement uses TRBV5-6 and TRBJ2-3; 14 nucleotides agree with TRBD2. Germline V lookup: CDR1 SGHDT, CDR2 YYEEEE. V shed 4 bases, J shed 2 bases, and the junction held 3 bases outside the gene matches. The CDR3 extends over 16 amino acids.

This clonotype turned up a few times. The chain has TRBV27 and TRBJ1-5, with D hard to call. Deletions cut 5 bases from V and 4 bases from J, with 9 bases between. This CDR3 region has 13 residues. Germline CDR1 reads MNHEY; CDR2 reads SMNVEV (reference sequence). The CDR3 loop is CASSPLTNQPQHF. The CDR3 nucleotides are TGTGCCAGCAGTCCCCTGACGAATCAGCCCCAGCATTTT.

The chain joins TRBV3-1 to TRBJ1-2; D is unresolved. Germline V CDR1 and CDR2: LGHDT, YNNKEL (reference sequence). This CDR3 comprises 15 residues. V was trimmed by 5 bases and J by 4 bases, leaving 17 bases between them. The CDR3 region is CASSEKEPAGYGYTF. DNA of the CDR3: TGTGCCAGCAGCGAGAAAGAGCCCGCTGGCTATGGCTACACCTTC.

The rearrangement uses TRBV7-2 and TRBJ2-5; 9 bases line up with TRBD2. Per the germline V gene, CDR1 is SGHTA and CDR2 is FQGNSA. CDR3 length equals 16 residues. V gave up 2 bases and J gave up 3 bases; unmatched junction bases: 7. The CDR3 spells CASSLIAGVEEETQYF. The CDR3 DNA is TGTGCCAGCAGCTTAATAGCGGGGGTCGAAGAAGAGACCCAGTACTTC. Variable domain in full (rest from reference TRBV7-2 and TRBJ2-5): GAGVSQSPSNKVTEKGKDVELRCDPISGHTALYWYRQSLGQGLEFLIYFQGNSAPDKSGLPSDRFSAERTGGSVSTLTIQRTQQEDSAVYLCASSLIAGVEEETQYFGPGTRLLVL.

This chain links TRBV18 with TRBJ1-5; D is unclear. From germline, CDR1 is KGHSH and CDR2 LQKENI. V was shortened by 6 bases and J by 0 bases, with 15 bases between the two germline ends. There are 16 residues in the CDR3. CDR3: CASSSLGGYSNQPQHF. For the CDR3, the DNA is TGTGCCAGCTCCTCTTTGGGCGGTTATAGCAATCAGCCCCAGCATTTT.

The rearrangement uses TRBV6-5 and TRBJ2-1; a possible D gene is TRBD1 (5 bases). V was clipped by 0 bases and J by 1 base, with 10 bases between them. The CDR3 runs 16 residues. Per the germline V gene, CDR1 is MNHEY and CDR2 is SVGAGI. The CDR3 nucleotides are TGTGCCAGCAGTTACTCAGAGCAGGGTTCCTACAATGAGCAGTTCTTC. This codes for CASSYSEQGSYNEQFF.

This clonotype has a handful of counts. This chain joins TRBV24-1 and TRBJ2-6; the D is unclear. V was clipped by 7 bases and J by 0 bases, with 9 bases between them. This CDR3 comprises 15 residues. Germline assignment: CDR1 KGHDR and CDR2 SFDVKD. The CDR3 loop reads CATSDGPSGANVLTF. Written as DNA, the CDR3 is TGTGCCACCAGCGACGGGCCCTCTGGGGCCAACGTCCTGACTTTC.

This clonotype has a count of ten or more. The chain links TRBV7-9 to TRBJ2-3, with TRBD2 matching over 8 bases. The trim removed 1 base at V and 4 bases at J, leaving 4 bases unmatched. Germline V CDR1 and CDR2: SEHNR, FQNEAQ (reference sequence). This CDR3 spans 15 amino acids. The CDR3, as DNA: TGTGCCAGCAGCTTAGGAGCGGGGGTCTCAGATACGCAGTATTTT. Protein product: CASSLGAGVSDTQYF.

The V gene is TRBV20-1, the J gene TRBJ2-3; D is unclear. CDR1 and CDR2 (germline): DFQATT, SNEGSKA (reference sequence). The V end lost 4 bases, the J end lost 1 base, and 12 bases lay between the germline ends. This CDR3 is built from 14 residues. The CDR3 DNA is TGCAGTGCTACTGACATGGACCGCACAGATACGCAGTATTTT. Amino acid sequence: CSATDMDRTDTQYF.

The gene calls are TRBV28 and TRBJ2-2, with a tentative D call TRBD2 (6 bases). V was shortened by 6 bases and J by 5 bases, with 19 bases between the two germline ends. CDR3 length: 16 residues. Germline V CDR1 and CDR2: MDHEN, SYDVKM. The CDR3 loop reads CASSAALYAGTGELFF. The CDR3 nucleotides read TGTGCCAGCAGCGCCGCGCTTTATGCGGGAACCGGGGAGCTGTTTTTT.

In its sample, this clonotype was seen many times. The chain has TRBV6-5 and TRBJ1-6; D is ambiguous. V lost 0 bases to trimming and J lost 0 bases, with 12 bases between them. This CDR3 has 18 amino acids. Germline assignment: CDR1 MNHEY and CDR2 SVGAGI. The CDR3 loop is CASSYSYTTVSYNSPLHF. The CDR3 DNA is TGTGCCAGCAGTTACTCCTATACAACGGTCTCCTATAATTCACCCCTCCACTTT.

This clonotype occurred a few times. The CDR3 loop reads CASSEALRGRDSQPQHF. The CDR3, as DNA: TGTGCCAGCAGTGAAGCGCTTCGAGGCAGGGACAGTCAGCCCCAGCATTTT. This chain joins TRBV2 and TRBJ1-5; 7 positions agree with TRBD1. V dropped 0 bases and J dropped 6; count of bases not matched to a gene: 11. The V gene's germline CDR1 is SNHLY and CDR2 FYNNEI. The CDR3 covers 17 residues.

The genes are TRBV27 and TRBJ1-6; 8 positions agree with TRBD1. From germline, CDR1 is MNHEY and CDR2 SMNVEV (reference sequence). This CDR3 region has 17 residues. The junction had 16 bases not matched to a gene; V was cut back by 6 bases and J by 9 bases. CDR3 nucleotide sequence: TGTGCCAGCAGGCTCTACGGACAGGGCGCGGGGACTTCACCCCTCCACTTT. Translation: CASRLYGQGAGTSPLHF.

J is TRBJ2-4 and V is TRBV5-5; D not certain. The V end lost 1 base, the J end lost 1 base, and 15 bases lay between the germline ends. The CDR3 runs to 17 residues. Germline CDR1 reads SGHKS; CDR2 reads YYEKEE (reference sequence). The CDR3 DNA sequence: TGTGCCAGCAGCTTGCTTGGTAGCCATTCGGCCAAAAACATTCAGTACTTC. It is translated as CASSLLGSHSAKNIQYF.

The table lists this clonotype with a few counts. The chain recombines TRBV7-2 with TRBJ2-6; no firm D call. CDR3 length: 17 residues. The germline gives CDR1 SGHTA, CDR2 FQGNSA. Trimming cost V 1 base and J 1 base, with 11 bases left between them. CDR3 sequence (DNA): TGTGCCAGCAGCTTAGGCGGACCGCGATCTGGGGCCAACGTCCTGACTTTC. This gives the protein CASSLGGPRSGANVLTF. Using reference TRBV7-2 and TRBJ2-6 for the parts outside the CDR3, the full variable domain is GAGVSQSPSNKVTEKGKDVELRCDPISGHTALYWYRQSLGQGLEFLIYFQGNSAPDKSGLPSDRFSAERTGGSVSTLTIQRTQQEDSAVYLCASSLGGPRSGANVLTFGAGSRLTVL.